This T cell receptor beta chain was identified during a study of regulatory T cells in long-lasting Graves disease. This clonotype has at least ten counts. As to time point: newly diagnosed GD, antithyroid drugs for less than 3 months. PBMC-extracted RNA yielded the TCR library. CDR3 regions were amplified by Arm-PCR using iRepertoire HTBI primers to build TCR beta libraries. TCRdb reprocessed the multiplex PCR reads via MiXCR and lists one record per CDR3 protein. The sample has 360,000 or so distinct CDR3 sequences; around 17% are singletons. These data also formed part of another study, on T cells in Graves' hyperthyroidism and ophthalmopathy. Per that study: Reasons for excluding patients were uncontrolled infection, other autoimmune disease, pregnancy or lactation. First-round RT-PCR targeting the TCR CDR3 was performed with the HTBI primer set.

The clonotype was recovered from a man aged 40-50 years with Graves disease. The input for sequencing was peripheral blood mononuclear cells (PBMCs), taken at new diagnosis, from a patient treated with antithyroid drugs.

The CDR3 nucleotides read TGCAGCGGTGCCCGGAGCGGGGGGTTCACAGATACGCAGTATTTT. It encodes CSGARSGGFTDTQYF. The chain uses TRBV29-1 and TRBJ2-3, with 9 bases lining up with TRBD2. Trimming at V came to 7 bases and at J to 2 bases, leaving 10 bases not matched to a gene. The CDR3 loop spans 15 amino acids. Germline V gene data show CDR1 as SQVTM and CDR2 as ANQGSEA.